The T cell receptor (beta chain) under discussion was sequenced for a study of blood T cell repertoires in COVID-19. Across the study: COVID-19 samples, acute and convalescent, were from the United States, Italy and Spain. PBMCs, B-cell-depleted T cells, or T cells were the source of the cDNA or gDNA that made up the material.

This CDR3 comprises 13 residues. V dropped 4 bases and J dropped 4; count of bases not matched to a gene: 1. The germline gives CDR1 SNHLY, CDR2 FYNNEI. As handled by the study authors: Estimates of nucleated cell counts were drawn from the amplification of reference gene primers. The protocol was immunoSEQ multiplex PCR, while the TCRdb copy is restricted to in-frame clones and leaves out a portion. That table furnishes V, J and clone size, whereas the DNA furnished D and trimming. The sample includes 200,000 to 250,000 clones, 84% of them seen just once. Sequenced: peripheral blood. This chain joins TRBV2 and TRBJ2-1; 7 nucleotides align to TRBD1. This TCR was sampled from a woman in her forties or fifties with active or convalescent COVID-19. The CDR3 protein is CASSGGQYNEQFF. The CDR3 DNA reads as TGTGCCAGCAGTGGGGGACAGTACAATGAGCAGTTCTTC.